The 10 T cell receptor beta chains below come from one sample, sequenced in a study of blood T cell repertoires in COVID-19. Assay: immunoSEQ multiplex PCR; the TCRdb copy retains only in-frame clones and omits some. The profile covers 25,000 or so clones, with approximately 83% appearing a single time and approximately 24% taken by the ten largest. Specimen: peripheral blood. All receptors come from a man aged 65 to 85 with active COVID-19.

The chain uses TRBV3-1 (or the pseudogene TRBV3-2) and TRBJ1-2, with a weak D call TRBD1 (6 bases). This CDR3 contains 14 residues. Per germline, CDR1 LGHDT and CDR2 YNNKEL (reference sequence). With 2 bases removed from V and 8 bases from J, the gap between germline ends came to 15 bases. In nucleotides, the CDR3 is TGTGCCAGCAGCCAACAAGGGACATACGGGGGCTACACCTTC. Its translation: CASSQQGTYGGYTF.

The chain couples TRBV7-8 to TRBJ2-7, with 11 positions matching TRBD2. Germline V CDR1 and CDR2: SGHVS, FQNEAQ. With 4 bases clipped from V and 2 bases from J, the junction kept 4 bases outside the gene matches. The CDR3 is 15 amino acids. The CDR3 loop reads CASSWTSGSTYEQYF. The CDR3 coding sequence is TGTGCCAGCAGCTGGACTAGCGGGTCAACCTACGAGCAGTACTTC.

The DNA of the CDR3 is TGTGCCAGTGAATTTCCCCGGACAGGGGGTAACTATGGCTACACCTTC. Amino acids: CASEFPRTGGNYGYTF. The chain joins TRBV19 to TRBJ1-2, with 10 bases aligning to TRBD1. The CDR3 is 16 residues long. V gave up 8 bases and J gave up 1 base; unmatched junction bases: 10. Germline CDR1 and CDR2: LNHDA and SQIVND (reference sequence).

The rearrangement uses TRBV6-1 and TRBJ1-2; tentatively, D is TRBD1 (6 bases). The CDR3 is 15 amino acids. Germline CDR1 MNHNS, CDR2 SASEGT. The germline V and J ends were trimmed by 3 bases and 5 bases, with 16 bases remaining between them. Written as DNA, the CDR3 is TGTGCCAGCAGTGAGTCACAGGGTTGGGGGTATGGCTACACCTTC. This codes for CASSESQGWGYGYTF.

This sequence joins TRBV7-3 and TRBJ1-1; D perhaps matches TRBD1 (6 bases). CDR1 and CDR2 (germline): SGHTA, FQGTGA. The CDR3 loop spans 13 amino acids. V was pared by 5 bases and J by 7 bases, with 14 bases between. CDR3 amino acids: CASSQQGYNEAFF. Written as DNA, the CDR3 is TGTGCCAGCAGCCAGCAGGGGTACAATGAAGCTTTCTTT.

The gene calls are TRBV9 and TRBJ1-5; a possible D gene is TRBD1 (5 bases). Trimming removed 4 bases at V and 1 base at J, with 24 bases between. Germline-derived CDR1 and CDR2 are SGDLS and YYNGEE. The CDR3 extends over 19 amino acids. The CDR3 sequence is CASSPRLRGLADSNQPQHF. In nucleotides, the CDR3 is TGTGCCAGCAGCCCACGACTCCGGGGGTTGGCAGACAGCAATCAGCCCCAGCATTTT.

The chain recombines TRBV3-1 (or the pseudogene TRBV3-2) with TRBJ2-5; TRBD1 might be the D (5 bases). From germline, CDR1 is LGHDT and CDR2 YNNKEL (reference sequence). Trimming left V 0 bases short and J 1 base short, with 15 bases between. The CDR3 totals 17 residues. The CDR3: CASSQEVNRQSQETQYF. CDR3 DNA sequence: TGTGCCAGCAGCCAAGAGGTAAACAGACAGTCCCAAGAGACCCAGTACTTC.

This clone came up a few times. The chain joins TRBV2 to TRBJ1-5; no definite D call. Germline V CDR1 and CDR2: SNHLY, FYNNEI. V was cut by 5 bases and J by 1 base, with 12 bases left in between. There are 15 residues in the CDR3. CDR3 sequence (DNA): TGTGCCAGCAGTTCCGGTGGCGGGAGCAATCAGCCCCAGCATTTT. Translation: CASSSGGGSNQPQHF.

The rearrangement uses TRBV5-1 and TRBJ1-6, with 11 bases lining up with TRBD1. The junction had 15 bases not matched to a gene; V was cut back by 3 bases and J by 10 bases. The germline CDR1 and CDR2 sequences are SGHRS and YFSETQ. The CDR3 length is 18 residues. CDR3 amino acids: CASSSRTGTGGSGSPLHF. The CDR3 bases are TGCGCCAGCAGCTCACGAACCGGGACAGGGGGGTCAGGATCACCCCTCCACTTT.

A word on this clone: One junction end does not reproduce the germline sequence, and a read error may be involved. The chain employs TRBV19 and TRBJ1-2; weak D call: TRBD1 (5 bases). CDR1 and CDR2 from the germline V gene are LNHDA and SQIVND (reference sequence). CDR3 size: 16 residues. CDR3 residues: CASSTRGRLGPYGHTF. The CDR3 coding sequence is TGTGCCAGTAGTACCCGCGGGAGGCTGGGACCTTATGGCCACACCTTC.